Listed here are 26 T cell receptor beta chains from one sample, sequenced in a study of T cells in narcolepsy (dated by TCRdb to between 2018 and 2020). Library prep was done by the immunoSEQ multiplex PCR assay. TCRdb mirrors the immuneACCESS table, restricted to in-frame sequences. Some clones are absent from its copies; in checked studies, under half trace to an unresolved V gene, and the reason for the others is unknown. The table for this sample lists fewer than 40,000 clones; 79% of them were counted only once. The ten largest clonotypes hold 1.1% of the sample. The sample taken for sequencing was CD45RA- memory CD4+ T cells from PBMCs. Reading the label with the study, this specimen's cell subset or site is: memory T cells sorted ex vivo from peripheral blood. The origin of the receptors is a human donor with narcolepsy.

The chain links TRBV7-6 to TRBJ1-2; D remains unclear. Germline lookup yields CDR1 SGHVS and CDR2 FNYEAQ. The germline V and J ends were trimmed by 4 bases and 5 bases, with 8 bases remaining between them. The CDR3 consists of 12 residues. The CDR3 nucleotides read TGTGCCAGCAGCTCAATCGAATATGGCTACACCTTC. This gives the protein CASSSIEYGYTF.

The rearrangement links TRBV11-3 to TRBJ2-2; D remains unclear. From germline, CDR1 is SGHNT and CDR2 YENEEA. The CDR3 is 13 residues long. V lost 5 bases and J lost 8, with 12 bases in between. CDR3 in amino acids: CASSPSRRGELFF. CDR3 nucleotides: TGTGCCAGCAGCCCGTCCCGCCGGGGGGAGCTGTTTTTT.

The CDR3: CASSSPSTGGETQYF. The CDR3 coding sequence is TGTGCCAGCAGTTCCCCATCCACAGGGGGTGAGACCCAGTACTTC. The V and J genes are TRBV28 and TRBJ2-5; TRBD1 matches 8 bases. CDR1 MDHEN and CDR2 SYDVKM come from the germline V gene. CDR3 length: 15 amino acids. The J segment lost 5 bases and the V segment lost 4 bases, leaving 9 bases of the junction unmatched.

The chain carries TRBV6-5 and TRBJ2-7; D is ambiguous. CDR1 MNHEY and CDR2 SVGAGI come from the germline V gene. Trimming took 6 bases from V and 0 from J, leaving 6 bases between them. The CDR3 totals 12 residues. CDR3 sequence reads: CASRYGSYEQYF. The CDR3 region has the DNA TGTGCCAGCAGGTACGGCTCCTACGAGCAGTACTTC.

V usage is TRBV11-3 and J usage is TRBJ2-7, with D possibly matching TRBD2 (6 bases). Germline V gene sequence: CDR1 SGHNT, CDR2 YENEEA. V lost 8 bases and J lost 5, with 19 bases in between. CDR3 length: 14 residues. The CDR3 is CASALREKAHEQYF. The CDR3 DNA reads TGTGCCAGCGCCCTACGGGAGAAGGCCCACGAGCAGTACTTC. Based on the CDR3 plus reference TRBV11-3 and TRBJ2-7, the full variable domain is EAGVVQSPRYKIIEKKQPVAFWCNPISGHNTLYWYLQNLGQGPELLIRYENEEAVDDSQLPKDRFSAERLKGVDSTLKIQPAELGDSAVYLCASALREKAHEQYFGPGTRLTVT.

In this sample, this clone turned up once. The V call is TRBV19, the J call TRBJ2-4, with TRBD2 as a possible D gene (5 bases). V lost 3 bases to trimming and J lost 6 bases, with 9 bases between them. There are 13 residues in the CDR3. Germline CDR1 LNHDA, CDR2 SQIVND (reference sequence). The CDR3 DNA is TGTGCCAGTAGTATGGGGAGAGGAAACATTCAGTACTTC. Protein: CASSMGRGNIQYF. The full variable domain, rest sourced from reference TRBV19 and TRBJ2-4, is DGGITQSPKYLFRKEGQNVTLSCEQNLNHDAMYWYRQDPGQGLRLIYYSQIVNDFQKGDIAEGYSVSREKKESFPLTVTSAQKNPTAFYLCASSMGRGNIQYFGAGTRLSVL.

J is TRBJ1-2 and V is TRBV19, with a weak D call TRBD1 (5 bases). Trimming left V 3 bases short and J 2 bases short, with 13 bases between. The length of the CDR3 is 15 residues. Per germline, CDR1 LNHDA and CDR2 SQIVND (reference sequence). The CDR3: CASSMIAGRNYGYTF. CDR3 sequence (DNA): TGTGCCAGTAGTATGATCGCGGGGCGGAACTATGGCTACACCTTC.

The gene calls are TRBV6-6 and TRBJ2-7; TRBD2 is a possible D gene (5 bases). The CDR3 is 13 amino acids. Germline V gene lookup returns CDR1 MNHNY and CDR2 SVGAGI (reference sequence). V was cut by 7 bases and J by 7 bases, with 17 bases left in between. This CDR3 is CASKTGNSGEQYF. The CDR3 bases are TGTGCCAGCAAAACCGGGAACTCGGGAGAGCAGTACTTC.

CDR3 sequence reads: CASSDSRSYQPQHF. DNA of the CDR3: TGTGCCAGCAGTGACAGTAGAAGTTATCAGCCCCAGCATTTT. V usage is TRBV2 and J usage is TRBJ1-5; D is ambiguous. The CDR3 loop spans 14 amino acids. Germline CDR1 SNHLY, CDR2 FYNNEI. V was shortened by 3 bases and J by 5 bases, with 11 bases between the two germline ends.

The chain uses TRBV6-6 and TRBJ1-1; a weak D match, TRBD1 (5 bases). V lost 1 base and J lost 1, with 7 bases in between. The CDR3 is 14 residues long. Germline-derived CDR1 and CDR2 are MNHNY and SVGAGI (reference sequence). The CDR3 DNA sequence: TGTGCCAGCAGTTACTTGCAGGGGAACACTGAAGCTTTCTTT. This sequence encodes CASSYLQGNTEAFF.

This chain uses TRBV6-1 with TRBJ1-2, with D tentatively TRBD1 (6 bases). The CDR3 runs 16 residues. V was pared by 0 bases and J by 5 bases, with 16 bases between. Germline lookup yields CDR1 MNHNS and CDR2 SASEGT. The chain's CDR3 is CASSEAGQFGLYGYTF. The CDR3 region has the DNA TGTGCCAGCAGTGAAGCCGGACAGTTCGGATTGTATGGCTACACCTTC.

The chain carries TRBV5-1 and TRBJ2-2, with TRBD1 matching 8 bases. The CDR3 covers 16 residues. Trimming removed 4 bases from V and 0 bases from J; junction bases left unmatched: 5. CDR1 is SGHRS, CDR2 YFSETQ, per germline. The CDR3 DNA is TGCGCCAGCAGCCGAGAACAGGGGGCGAACACCGGGGAGCTGTTTTTT. The encoded protein is CASSREQGANTGELFF.

The chain uses TRBV2 and TRBJ2-1, with 7 positions matching TRBD2. This CDR3 spans 13 amino acids. CDR1 is SNHLY, CDR2 FYNNEI, per germline. The V segment lost 2 bases and the J segment 7 bases; nucleotides outside the gene matches: 2. Here the CDR3 reads CASSEPSGNEQFF. CDR3 nucleotides: TGTGCCAGCAGTGAACCTAGCGGTAATGAGCAGTTCTTC.

The genes are TRBV6-6 and TRBJ2-2, with 8 bases identical to TRBD2. Unmatched junction bases numbered 5, after V lost 5 bases and J lost 0 bases. This CDR3 has 16 amino acids. Germline CDR1 and CDR2: MNHNY and SVGAGI (reference sequence). The CDR3 sequence: CASSASGRSNTGELFF. CDR3 nucleotide sequence: TGTGCCAGCAGTGCCAGCGGGAGATCGAACACCGGGGAGCTGTTTTTT.

This clone is classed as medium-sized. The rearrangement uses TRBV7-9 and TRBJ2-7, with D perhaps being TRBD1 or TRBD2 (5 bases each). The CDR3 consists of 12 residues. Germline V gene data show CDR1 as SEHNR and CDR2 as FQNEAQ (reference sequence). The V and J ends lost 8 bases and 1 base respectively, with 9 bases between them. The CDR3 coding sequence is TGTGCCAGCGGGGACGGATCCTACGAGCAGTACTTC. It translates to CASGDGSYEQYF.

The chain couples TRBV6-5 to TRBJ2-7; the match to TRBD2 covers 9 bases. The CDR3 length is 14 residues. V was pared by 4 bases and J by 7 bases, with 8 bases of the junction left unmatched. CDR1 is MNHEY, CDR2 SVGAGI, per germline. CDR3 protein: CASSSLAGKGEQYF. As DNA, the CDR3 is TGTGCCAGCAGTTCCCTAGCGGGAAAGGGTGAGCAGTACTTC.

The chain joins TRBV7-8 to TRBJ2-5, with D perhaps matching TRBD2 (5 bases). V dropped 3 bases and J dropped 1 base, with 9 bases sitting between them. This CDR3 is built from 14 residues. Germline CDR1 SGHVS, CDR2 FQNEAQ. CDR3 region: CASSLKRTQETQYF. The CDR3 coding sequence is TGTGCCAGCAGCTTGAAGCGGACCCAAGAGACCCAGTACTTC. Variable domain in full (rest from reference TRBV7-8 and TRBJ2-5): GAGVSQSPRYKVAKRGQDVALRCDPISGHVSLFWYQQALGQGPEFLTYFQNEAQLDKSGLPSDRFFAERPEGSVSTLKIQRTQQEDSAVYLCASSLKRTQETQYFGPGTRLLVL.

The chain is built from TRBV14 and TRBJ1-4; the match to TRBD1 covers 9 bases. CDR3 size: 15 residues. Trimming removed 4 bases from V and 8 bases from J; junction bases left unmatched: 8. Germline CDR1 reads SGHDN; CDR2 reads FVKESK. The CDR3 DNA sequence: TGTGCCAGCAGCCCCAAACAGGGGGCCGGAGAAAAACTGTTTTTT. Residues: CASSPKQGAGEKLFF.

The rearrangement links TRBV6-5 to TRBJ2-7; 7 bases map to TRBD1. Per germline, CDR1 MNHEY and CDR2 SVGAGI. The junction had 5 bases not matched to a gene; V was cut back by 6 bases and J by 6 bases. The CDR3 totals 12 residues. The CDR3 region has the DNA TGTGCCAGCAGGAAGACAGGGCCCGAGCAGTACTTC. Translation: CASRKTGPEQYF.

The V gene is TRBV21-1, the J gene TRBJ2-7; whether TRBD2, the table's D call, matches the DNA was not checked. TRBV21-1 is designated a pseudogene. The CDR3 has 13 amino acids. The DNA of the CDR3 is TGTGCCAGCAGCCCCCGGGATGAACGCGAGCAGTACTTC. Residues: CASSPRDEREQYF.

V usage is TRBV18 and J usage is TRBJ1-5; no definite D call. Deletions cut 3 bases from V and 6 bases from J, with 15 bases between. Germline loops: CDR1 KGHSH, CDR2 LQKENI. CDR3 length equals 15 residues. CDR3 nucleotides: TGTGCCAGCTCACCGGAGCTAATCGAAGGTCAGCCCCAGCATTTT. Translating it yields CASSPELIEGQPQHF.

This chain joins TRBV7-2 and TRBJ1-6, with 9 nucleotides matching TRBD1. V was pared by 4 bases and J by 6 bases, with 7 bases of the junction left unmatched. Per the germline V gene, CDR1 is SGHTA and CDR2 is FQGNSA. The length of the CDR3 is 16 residues. The CDR3 coding sequence is TGTGCCAGCAGCTGGACCCGGGACAGGGCTAATTCACCCCTCCACTTT. Translating gives CASSWTRDRANSPLHF.

This clone was observed a single time. The chain is built from TRBV25-1 and TRBJ2-1, with D uncertain. The V end lost 3 bases, the J end lost 7 bases, and 19 bases lay between the germline ends. This CDR3 is built from 16 residues. Germline V gives CDR1 MGHDK, CDR2 SYGVNS. This CDR3 reads CASSDGRVASGNEQFF. CDR3 DNA sequence: TGTGCCAGCAGTGACGGTAGGGTCGCGAGTGGGAATGAGCAGTTCTTC. Drawing the rest from reference TRBV25-1 and TRBJ2-1, the complete variable domain is EADIYQTPRYLVIGTGKKITLECSQTMGHDKMYWYQQDPGMELHLIHYSYGVNSTEKGDLSSESTVSRIRTEHFPLTLESARPSHTSQYLCASSDGRVASGNEQFFGPGTRLTVL.

The rearrangement joins TRBV10-3 to TRBJ2-5; 8 nucleotides agree with TRBD1. Germline loops: CDR1 ENHRY, CDR2 SYGVKD. J lost 4 bases, V lost 0 bases, and 4 bases had no gene match. The CDR3 loop spans 15 amino acids. CDR3 nucleotides: TGTGCCATCAGTGAGTCTCGAACAGGGGGAGAGACCCAGTACTTC. Translation gives CAISESRTGGETQYF.

This chain joins TRBV27 and TRBJ1-2, with TRBD1 identical over 12 bases. Germline-derived CDR1 and CDR2 are MNHEY and SMNVEV (reference sequence). The ends lost 6 bases at V and 2 bases at J; junction bases unmatched: 4. This CDR3 contains 15 residues. The CDR3 bases are TGTGCCAGCAGCCCCGGGACAGGGGGCAACTATGGCTACACCTTC. As protein: CASSPGTGGNYGYTF.

J is TRBJ1-1 and V is TRBV6-1; 10 bases are shared with TRBD1. Trimming took 6 bases from V and 0 from J; bases not matched to a gene: 4. The germline V gene has CDR1 MNHNS and CDR2 SASEGT. The CDR3 is 15 residues long. CDR3 sequence: CASRPGTGVNTEAFF. CDR3 DNA sequence: TGTGCCAGCAGACCCGGGACAGGGGTGAACACTGAAGCTTTCTTT.